What follows is one T cell receptor beta chain and its context. TCRdb keeps only in-frame clones here, not all; method: immunoSEQ multiplex PCR. The sample records more than 75,000 clones, about 85% being singletons. These data belong to a study of OX40 agonist ivuxolimab in advanced cancers. The CDR3 consists of 16 residues. Germline values: CDR1 SGHAT, CDR2 FQDESV (reference sequence). Trimming took off 3 bases at V and 0 bases at J, with 9 bases between the two ends. The chain carries TRBV11-1 and TRBJ1-6; D is uncertain. The starting material was CD4+ or CD8+ T cells sorted from blood, obtained in a trial of the OX40 agonist ivuxolimab. The TCR comes from an adult with an advanced solid tumor such as melanoma, head and neck, liver or kidney cancer. The CDR3, as DNA: TGTGCCAGCAGCTTCTTGTCCAGCTCCTATAATTCACCCCTCCACTTT. Translated: CASSFLSSSYNSPLHF.